Below, one T cell receptor (beta chain) is given with its context. Its antigen is as yet unknown. These data originate in a study of cytomegalovirus exposure and HLA in healthy donors. This CDR3 has 15 amino acids. V was pared by 1 base and J by 1 base, with 3 bases of the junction left unmatched. Per the germline V gene, CDR1 is ENHRY and CDR2 is SYGVKD. Findings and limits, study-wide: In a later analysis, roughly 17,000 TCR beta sequences were associated with HLA alleles at 0.05 false discovery rate.

PCR was performed using 60 Vbeta and 13 Jbeta primers. Profiled with immunoSEQ multiplex PCR; TCRdb holds only in-frame clones, not every one. The sample lists more than 150,000 clones; around four fifths were seen once. The TCR sequence derives from a male donor in good health and CMV-seronegative. This chain uses TRBV10-3 with TRBJ1-1, with TRBD1 identical over 7 bases. Material for sequencing was PBMCs. The DNA for the CDR3 is TGTGCCATCAGTGAGTGGACAGGTTCGAACACTGAAGCTTTCTTT. This gives the protein CAISEWTGSNTEAFF.